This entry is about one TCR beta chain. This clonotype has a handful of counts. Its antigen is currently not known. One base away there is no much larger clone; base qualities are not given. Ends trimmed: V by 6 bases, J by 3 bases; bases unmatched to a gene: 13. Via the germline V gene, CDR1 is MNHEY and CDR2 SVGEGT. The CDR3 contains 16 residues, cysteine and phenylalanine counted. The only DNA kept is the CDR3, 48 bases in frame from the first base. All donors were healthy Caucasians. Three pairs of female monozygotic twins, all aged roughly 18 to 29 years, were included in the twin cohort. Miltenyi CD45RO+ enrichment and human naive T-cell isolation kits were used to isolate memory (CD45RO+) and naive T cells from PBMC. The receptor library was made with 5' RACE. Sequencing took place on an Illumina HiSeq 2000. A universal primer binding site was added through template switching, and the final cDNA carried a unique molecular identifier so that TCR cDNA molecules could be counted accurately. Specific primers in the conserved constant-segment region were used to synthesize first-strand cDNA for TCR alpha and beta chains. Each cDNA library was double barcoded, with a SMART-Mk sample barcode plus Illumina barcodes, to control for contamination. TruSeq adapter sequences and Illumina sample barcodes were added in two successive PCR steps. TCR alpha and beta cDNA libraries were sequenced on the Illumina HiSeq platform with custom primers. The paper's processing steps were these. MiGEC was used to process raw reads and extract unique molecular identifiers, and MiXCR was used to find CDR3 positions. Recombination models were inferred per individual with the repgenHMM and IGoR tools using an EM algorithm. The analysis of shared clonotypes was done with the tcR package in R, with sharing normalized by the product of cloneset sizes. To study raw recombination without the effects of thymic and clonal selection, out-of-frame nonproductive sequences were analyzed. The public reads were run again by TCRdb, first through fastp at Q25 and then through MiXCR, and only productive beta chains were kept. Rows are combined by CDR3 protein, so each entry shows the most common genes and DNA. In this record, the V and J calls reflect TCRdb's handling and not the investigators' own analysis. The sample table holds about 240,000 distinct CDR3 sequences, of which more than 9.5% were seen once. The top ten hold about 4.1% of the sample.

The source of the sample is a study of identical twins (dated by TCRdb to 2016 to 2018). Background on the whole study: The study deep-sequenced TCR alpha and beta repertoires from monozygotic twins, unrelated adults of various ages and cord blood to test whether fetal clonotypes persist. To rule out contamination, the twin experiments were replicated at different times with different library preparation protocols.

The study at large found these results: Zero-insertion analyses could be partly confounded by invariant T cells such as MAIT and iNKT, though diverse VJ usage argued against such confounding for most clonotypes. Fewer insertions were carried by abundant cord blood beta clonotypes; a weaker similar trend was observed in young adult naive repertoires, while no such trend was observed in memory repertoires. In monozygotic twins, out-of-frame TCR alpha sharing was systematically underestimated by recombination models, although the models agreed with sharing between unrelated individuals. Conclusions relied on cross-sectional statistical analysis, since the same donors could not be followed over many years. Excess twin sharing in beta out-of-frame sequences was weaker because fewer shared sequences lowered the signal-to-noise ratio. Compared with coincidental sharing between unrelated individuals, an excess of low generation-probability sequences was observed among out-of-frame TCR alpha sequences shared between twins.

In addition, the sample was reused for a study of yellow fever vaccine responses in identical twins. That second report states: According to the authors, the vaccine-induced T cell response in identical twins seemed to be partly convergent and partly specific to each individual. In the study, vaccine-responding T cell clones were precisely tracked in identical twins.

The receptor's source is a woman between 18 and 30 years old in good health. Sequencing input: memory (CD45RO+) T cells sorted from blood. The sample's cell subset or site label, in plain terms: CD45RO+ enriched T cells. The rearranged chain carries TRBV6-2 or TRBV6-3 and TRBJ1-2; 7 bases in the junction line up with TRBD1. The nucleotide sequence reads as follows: TGTGCCAGCAGCAGACAGGGTATCTCCGTCGACTATGGCTACACCTTC. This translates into CASSRQGISVDYGYTF.